This is a list of T cell receptor beta chains from one sample in a study of T-cell reconstitution after alpha-beta-depleted transplantation in children. TCRdb fed the PCR reads into MiXCR, producing one record per CDR3 protein. The data contain about 420,000 distinct CDR3 sequences, around 16% of them singletons. This specimen was PBMCs, mostly from graft donor cells, taken 360 days after TCRalphabeta/CD19-depleted stem cell transplant. Source of these receptors: a boy less than two years old who had a stem cell transplant for Wiskott-Aldrich syndrome, so the T cells may come from the graft donor. Each CDR3 is given with its conserved first and last residue. A D gene is named only where the DNA matches it firmly. The size entry is marked missing in some rows and otherwise reads once, few, many or a size class.

V gene	clone size	J gene	D gene	CDR3 protein	CDR3 DNA
TRBV20-1	few	TRBJ2-3	.	CSAFTPITDTQYF	TGCAGTGCTTTCACCCCGATCACAGATACGCAGTATTTT
TRBV6-1	few	TRBJ2-1	TRBD2	CASSEGLAGVSEQFF	TGTGCCAGCAGTGAAGGTCTAGCGGGAGTAAGTGAGCAGTTCTTC
TRBV6-2/TRBV6-3	.	TRBJ2-5	TRBD2	CASSHGTRGETQYF	TGTGCCAGCAGTCACGGGACTAGAGGAGAGACCCAGTACTTC
TRBV20-1	.	TRBJ1-1	.	CSARDLGQYWGVVDTEAFF	TGCAGTGCTAGAGATCTAGGACAGTATTGGGGTGTTGTTGACACTGAAGCTTTCTTT
TRBV7-9	few	TRBJ2-1	.	CASSLLIYNEQFF	TGTGCCAGCAGCTTACTAATATACAATGAGCAGTTCTTC
TRBV12-3/TRBV12-4	.	TRBJ2-5	.	CASSFNRGGQETQYF	TGTGCCAGCAGTTTTAACAGGGGGGGCCAAGAGACCCAGTACTTC
TRBV3-1	.	TRBJ1-5	.	CASSHGMPYSNQPQHF	TGTGCCAGCAGCCATGGTATGCCTTATAGCAATCAGCCCCAGCATTTT
TRBV4-3	.	TRBJ2-5	TRBD2	CASSQIAGVSETQYF	TGCGCCAGCAGCCAAATAGCGGGAGTGAGTGAGACCCAGTACTTC
TRBV7-2	few	TRBJ2-5	.	CASSTSLLNHQETQYF	TGTGCCAGCAGCACCAGCCTTTTAAACCACCAAGAGACCCAGTACTTC
TRBV28	few	TRBJ1-2	.	CATLIVYGYTF	TGTGCCACCCTTATCGTCTATGGCTACACCTTC
TRBV29-1	few	TRBJ2-2	TRBD2	CSVEREWAGELFF	TGCAGCGTTGAGCGGGAGTGGGCCGGGGAGCTGTTTTTT
TRBV5-1	few	TRBJ1-1	.	CASSLGGGVRTFF	TGCGCCAGCAGCTTGGGCGGAGGGGTGAGAACTTTCTTT
TRBV24-1	.	TRBJ2-2	.	CATSDRYDNHNTGELFF	TGTGCCACCAGTGACCGATACGACAACCACAACACCGGGGAGCTGTTTTTT
TRBV4-3	few	TRBJ2-2	.	CASSQLGLAYGTGELFF	TGCGCCAGCAGCCAGCTCGGTCTGGCGTACGGCACCGGGGAGCTGTTTTTT
TRBV7-2	few	TRBJ2-3	.	CASSFTKDTQYF	TGTGCCAGCAGCTTCACAAAGGATACGCAGTATTTT
TRBV7-9	.	TRBJ1-1	.	CASSFSTTPNTEAFF	TGTGCCAGCAGCTTTAGCACCACTCCAAACACTGAAGCTTTCTTT
TRBV29-1	few	TRBJ2-3	.	CSVEDEGFTDTQYF	TGCAGCGTTGAAGATGAGGGCTTCACAGATACGCAGTATTTT
TRBV29-1	few	TRBJ2-1	TRBD2	CSGSGSGRRFF	TGCAGCGGTAGTGGTAGCGGGAGGCGTTTCTTC
TRBV27	.	TRBJ2-7	.	CASSGAWGYEQYF	TGTGCCAGCAGTGGGGCTTGGGGATACGAGCAGTACTTC
TRBV20-1	.	TRBJ1-1	.	CSARIGMNTEAFF	TGCAGTGCTAGGATTGGAATGAACACTGAAGCTTTCTTT
TRBV12-3/TRBV12-4	few	TRBJ1-5	TRBD1	CASKRQGNQPQHF	TGTGCCAGCAAACGACAGGGGAATCAGCCCCAGCATTTT
TRBV25-1	.	TRBJ2-4	.	CASALAAIAKNIQYF	TGTGCCAGCGCATTGGCGGCGATAGCCAAAAACATTCAGTACTTC
TRBV15	few	TRBJ2-2	.	CATSRDWVGAGELFF	TGTGCCACCAGCAGAGATTGGGTGGGGGCCGGGGAGCTGTTTTTT
TRBV5-1	.	TRBJ2-2	.	CASSFKGTGELFF	TGCGCCAGCAGCTTCAAGGGAACCGGGGAGCTGTTTTTT
TRBV5-1	.	TRBJ2-7	TRBD1	CASRLRTGGSYEQYF	TGCGCCAGCAGACTCAGGACAGGGGGCTCCTACGAGCAGTACTTC
TRBV5-1	.	TRBJ2-2	TRBD2	CASSLGTSFAGELFF	TGCGCCAGCAGCTTGGGGACTAGTTTCGCCGGGGAGCTGTTTTTT
TRBV25-1	few	TRBJ2-2	.	CASSELGSTGELFF	TGTGCCAGCAGTGAACTGGGGTCCACCGGGGAGCTGTTTTTT
TRBV4-1	.	TRBJ1-6	TRBD1	CASSPRTGWDSPLHF	TGCGCCAGCAGCCCACGGACAGGTTGGGATTCACCCCTCCACTTT
TRBV29-1	.	TRBJ2-7	.	CSVDGGPYEQNF	TGCAGCGTTGACGGGGGGCCCTACGAGCAGAACTTC
TRBV29-1	few	TRBJ2-5	.	CSVGHLGGETQYF	TGCAGCGTTGGTCACCTAGGAGGGGAGACCCAGTACTTC
TRBV5-1	few	TRBJ2-3	.	CASSGGAGTDTQYF	TGCGCCAGCAGCGGGGGGGCCGGCACAGATACGCAGTATTTT
TRBV4-1	.	TRBJ1-2	.	CASSPTGRHYGYTF	TGCGCCAGCAGTCCAACGGGGCGCCACTATGGCTACACCTTC
TRBV6-1	.	TRBJ1-2	.	CASSPRASNYGYTF	TGTGCCAGCAGCCCGAGGGCGTCTAACTATGGCTACACCTTC
TRBV4-1	few	TRBJ2-5	TRBD2	CASSQAGGIWETQYF	TGCGCCAGCAGCCAAGCGGGGGGGATTTGGGAGACCCAGTACTTC
TRBV7-9	.	TRBJ2-7	TRBD2	CASSLTSAKYEQYF	TGTGCCAGCAGCTTGACTAGCGCCAAGTACGAGCAGTACTTC
TRBV20-1	.	TRBJ2-1	.	CSARVPPGPRYNEQFF	TGCAGTGCTAGAGTCCCACCCGGGCCCCGGTACAATGAGCAGTTCTTC